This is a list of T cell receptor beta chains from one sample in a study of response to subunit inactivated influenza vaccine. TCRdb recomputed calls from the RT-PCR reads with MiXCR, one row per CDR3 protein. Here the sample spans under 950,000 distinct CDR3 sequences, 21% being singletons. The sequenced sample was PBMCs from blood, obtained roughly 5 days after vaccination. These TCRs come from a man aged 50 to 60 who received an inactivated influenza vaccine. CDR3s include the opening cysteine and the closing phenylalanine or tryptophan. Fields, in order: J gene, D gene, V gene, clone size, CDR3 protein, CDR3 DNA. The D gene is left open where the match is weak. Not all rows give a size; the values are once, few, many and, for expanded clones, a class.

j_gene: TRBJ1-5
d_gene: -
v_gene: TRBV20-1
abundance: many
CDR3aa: CSASPGRRNQPQHF
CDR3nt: TGCAGTGCTAGCCCGGGGAGGAGGAATCAGCCCCAGCATTTT

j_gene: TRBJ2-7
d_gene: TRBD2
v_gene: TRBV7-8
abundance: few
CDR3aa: CASSFPASGGAPYEQYF
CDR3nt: TGTGCCAGCAGCTTTCCCGCTAGCGGGGGGGCCCCCTACGAGCAGTACTTC

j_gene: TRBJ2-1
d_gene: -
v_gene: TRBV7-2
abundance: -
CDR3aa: CASSWTGPGLEQFF
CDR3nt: TGTGCCAGCAGCTGGACCGGGCCCGGACTAGAGCAGTTCTTC

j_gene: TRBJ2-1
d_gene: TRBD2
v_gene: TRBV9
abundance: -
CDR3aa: CASSVGGLAVNEQFF
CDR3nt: TGTGCCAGCAGCGTAGGGGGACTAGCGGTTAATGAGCAGTTCTTC

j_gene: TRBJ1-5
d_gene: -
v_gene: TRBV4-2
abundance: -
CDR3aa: CASSQDWGGAQPQHF
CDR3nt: TGTGCCAGCAGCCAAGATTGGGGGGGTGCGCAGCCCCAGCATTTT

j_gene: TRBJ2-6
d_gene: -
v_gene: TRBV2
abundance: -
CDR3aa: CASSGGGSGANVLTF
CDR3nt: TGTGCCAGTTCAGGGGGGGGCTCTGGGGCCAACGTCCTGACTTTC

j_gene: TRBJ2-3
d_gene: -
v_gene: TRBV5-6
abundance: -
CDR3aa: CASRSVTDTQYF
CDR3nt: TGTGCCAGCCGAAGCGTAACAGATACGCAGTATTTT

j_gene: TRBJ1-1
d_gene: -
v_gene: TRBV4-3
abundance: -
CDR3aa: CASSQEVKNTEAFF
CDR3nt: TGCGCCAGCAGCCAAGAGGTTAAAAACACTGAAGCTTTCTTT

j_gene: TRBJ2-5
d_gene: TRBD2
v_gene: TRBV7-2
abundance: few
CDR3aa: CASSQNGRASKTQYF
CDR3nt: TGTGCCAGCAGCCAAAACGGGAGGGCCTCGAAGACCCAGTACTTC

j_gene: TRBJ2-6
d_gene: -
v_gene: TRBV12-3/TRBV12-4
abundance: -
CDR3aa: CASTPGPGISGANVLTF
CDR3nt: TGTGCCAGCACCCCAGGCCCGGGGATCTCTGGGGCCAACGTCCTGACTTTC

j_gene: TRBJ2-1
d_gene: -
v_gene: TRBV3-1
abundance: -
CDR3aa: CASSQPLWGSSYNEQFF
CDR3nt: TGTGCCAGCAGCCAACCATTATGGGGCAGCTCCTACAATGAGCAGTTCTTC

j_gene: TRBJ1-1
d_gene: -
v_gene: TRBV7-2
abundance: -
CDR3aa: CASSPLPGITEAFF
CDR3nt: TGTGCCAGCAGCCCCCTTCCCGGAATCACTGAAGCTTTCTTT

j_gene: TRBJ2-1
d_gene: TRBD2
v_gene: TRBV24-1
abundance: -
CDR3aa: CATSDSGGSYNEQFF
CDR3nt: TGTGCCACCAGTGATTCGGGGGGCTCCTACAATGAGCAGTTCTTC

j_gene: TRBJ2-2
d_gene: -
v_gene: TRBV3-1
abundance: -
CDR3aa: CASSQGGTLNTGELFF
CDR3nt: TGTGCCAGCAGCCAAGGCGGCACCCTGAACACCGGGGAGCTGTTTTTT

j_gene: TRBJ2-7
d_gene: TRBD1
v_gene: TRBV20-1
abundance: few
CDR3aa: CSARETGGFYEQYF
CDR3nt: TGCAGTGCTAGAGAAACAGGGGGGTTTTACGAGCAGTACTTC

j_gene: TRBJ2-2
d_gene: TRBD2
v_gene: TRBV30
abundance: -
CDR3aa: CAWKSGLHYTGELFF
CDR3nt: TGTGCCTGGAAATCGGGACTACATTACACCGGGGAGCTGTTTTTT

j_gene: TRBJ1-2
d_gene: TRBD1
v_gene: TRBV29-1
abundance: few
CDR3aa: CSVGTGGGQGYTF
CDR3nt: TGCAGCGTCGGAACAGGGGGCGGGCAAGGCTACACCTTC

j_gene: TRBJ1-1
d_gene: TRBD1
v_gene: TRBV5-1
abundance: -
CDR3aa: CASSLQGAGDTEAFF
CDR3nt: TGCGCCAGCAGTTTACAGGGGGCGGGAGACACTGAAGCTTTCTTT

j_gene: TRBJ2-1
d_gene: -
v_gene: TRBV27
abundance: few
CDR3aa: CASSFSLSSYNEQFF
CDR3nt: TGTGCCAGCAGTTTCAGCCTAAGCTCCTACAATGAGCAGTTCTTC

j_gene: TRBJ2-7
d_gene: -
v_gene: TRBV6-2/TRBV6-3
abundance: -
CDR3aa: CASSYSTSAGYSYEQYF
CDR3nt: TGTGCCAGCAGTTACTCAACCTCAGCCGGTTACTCCTACGAGCAGTACTTC

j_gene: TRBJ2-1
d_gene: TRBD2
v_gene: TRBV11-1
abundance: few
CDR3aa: CASSFGLAGGRSSYNEQFF
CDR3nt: TGTGCCAGCAGCTTCGGACTAGCGGGAGGCCGGAGCTCCTACAATGAGCAGTTCTTC

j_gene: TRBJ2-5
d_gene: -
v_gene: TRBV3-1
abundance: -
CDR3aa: CASSHGTGTKETQYF
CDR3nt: TGTGCCAGCAGCCATGGAACCGGGACGAAAGAGACCCAGTACTTC

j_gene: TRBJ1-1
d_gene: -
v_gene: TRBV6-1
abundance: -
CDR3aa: CASSRSRNTEAFF
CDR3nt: TGTGCCAGCAGCCGGTCGAGGAACACTGAAGCTTTCTTT

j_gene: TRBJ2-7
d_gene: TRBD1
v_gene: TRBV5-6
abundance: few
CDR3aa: CASSGGRWTGVTSPYEQYF
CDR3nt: TGTGCCAGCAGCGGGGGAAGGTGGACAGGCGTTACCTCTCCCTACGAGCAGTACTTC

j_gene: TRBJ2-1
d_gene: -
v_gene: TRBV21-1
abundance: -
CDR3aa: CASSERQGVGNEQFF
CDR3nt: TGTGCCAGCAGCGAAAGACAGGGGGTCGGCAATGAGCAGTTCTTC

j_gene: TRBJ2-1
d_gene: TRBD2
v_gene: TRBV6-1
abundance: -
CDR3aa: CASRSGLAGGPLSNEQFF
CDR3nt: TGTGCCAGCAGATCGGGACTAGCGGGAGGGCCGCTCAGCAATGAGCAGTTCTTC

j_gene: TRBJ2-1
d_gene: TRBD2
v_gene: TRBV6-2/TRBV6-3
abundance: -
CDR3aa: CASSYGGGDYRKFF
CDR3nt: TGTGCCAGCAGTTACGGTGGCGGGGACTATAGGAAGTTCTTC

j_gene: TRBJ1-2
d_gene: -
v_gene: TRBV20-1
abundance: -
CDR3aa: CSARWRYGYTF
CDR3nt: TGCAGTGCTAGATGGCGCTATGGCTACACCTTC

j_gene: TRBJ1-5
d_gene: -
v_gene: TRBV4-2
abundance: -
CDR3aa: CASSQGQNDQPQHF
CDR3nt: TGTGCCAGCAGCCAAGGGCAGAACGATCAGCCCCAGCATTTT